This entry lists 15 T cell receptor beta chains sequenced from one sample in a study of regulatory T cells in long-lasting Graves disease. Specified time point: newly diagnosed GD, antithyroid drugs for less than 3 months. The TCR library was made from RNA that had been extracted from PBMCs in TRIzol. Investigators prepared the TCR beta libraries by applying iRepertoire HTBI primers and Arm-PCR of CDR3 regions. From the multiplex PCR reads, TCRdb called clonotypes with MiXCR, one entry per CDR3 protein. The top ten hold about 25% of the sample, which has hundreds of thousands of distinct CDR3 sequences, roughly a sixth seen once. The same sample was also studied in work on T cells in Graves' hyperthyroidism and ophthalmopathy.

Sequencing was performed on peripheral blood mononuclear cells (PBMCs), taken at new diagnosis, from a patient treated with antithyroid drugs. The receptors derive from a woman in her forties or fifties with Graves disease.

This clonotype has a handful of counts. The V call is TRBV4-1, the J call TRBJ1-2, with 12 bases aligning to TRBD1. The germline V gene encodes CDR1 MGHRA and CDR2 YSYEKL. Unmatched junction bases numbered 9, after V lost 0 bases and J lost 7 bases. The CDR3 runs to 17 residues. The CDR3 loop is CASSQDRLGQGASGYTF. The DNA for the CDR3 is TGCGCCAGCAGCCAAGATCGGTTGGGACAGGGGGCTTCTGGCTACACCTTC.

At least ten counts were recorded for this clonotype. The J gene is TRBJ2-3, the V gene TRBV28; 9 bases line up with TRBD1. V was pared by 6 bases and J by 1 base, with 8 bases of the junction left unmatched. Germline V gene sequence: CDR1 MDHEN, CDR2 SYDVKM. The CDR3 has 16 amino acids. The CDR3 loop reads CASRGQGRWGTDTQYF. The CDR3 region has the DNA TGTGCCAGCAGGGGACAGGGAAGGTGGGGCACAGATACGCAGTATTTT.

The rearrangement links TRBV6-2 or TRBV6-3 to TRBJ2-1, with 7 positions matching TRBD2. CDR3 length: 11 amino acids. The germline CDR1 and CDR2 sequences are MNHEY and SVGEGT. Written as DNA, the CDR3 is TGTGCGTCGGGGGGTGCGGGTGAGCAGTTCTTC. Translation: CASGGAGEQFF.

This clonotype was observed many times. The V call is TRBV4-1, the J call TRBJ1-1, with 10 positions matching TRBD1. The CDR3 totals 18 residues. Germline CDR1 MGHRA, CDR2 YSYEKL. The V and J ends lost 3 bases and 1 base, in that order; junction bases with no gene match: 11. The CDR3 here is CASSHGRDRGERNTEAFF. The CDR3, as DNA: TGCGCCAGCAGCCATGGCCGGGACAGGGGTGAGAGGAACACTGAAGCTTTCTTT.

This clonotype was detected a few times. The chain has TRBV4-1 and TRBJ1-6; tentative D call: TRBD1 (6 bases). CDR1 and CDR2 (germline): MGHRA, YSYEKL. This CDR3 has 17 residues. The V end lost 0 bases, the J end lost 6 bases, and 15 bases lay between the germline ends. The CDR3 is CASSQDIWAGANSPLHF. CDR3 sequence (DNA): TGCGCCAGCAGCCAAGATATATGGGCAGGGGCTAATTCACCCCTCCACTTT.

As for this clonotype: A read error may explain this, as a much larger clone is one base away. Here the CDR3 DNA reads TGTGCCAGCAGCTCACTCAGGGGAGCGGGGCCCGAGCAGTACTTC. Its protein is CASSSLRGAGPEQYF. The chain uses TRBV11-2 and TRBJ2-7; a possible D gene is TRBD2 (7 bases). The V end lost 4 bases, the J end lost 6 bases, and 19 bases lay between the germline ends. The CDR3 consists of 15 residues. The germline gives CDR1 SGHAT, CDR2 FQNNGV.

This clonotype has at least ten counts. The gene calls are TRBV5-1 and TRBJ2-3; TRBD2 is a possible D gene (5 bases). The CDR3 has 14 residues. The V gene lost 0 bases and the J gene lost 2 bases, with 7 bases spanning the gap. The germline V gene has CDR1 SGHRS and CDR2 YFSETQ. The CDR3 loop is CASSLADSTDTQYF. The DNA for the CDR3 is TGCGCCAGCAGCTTGGCGGACTCCACAGATACGCAGTATTTT. Using reference TRBV5-1 and TRBJ2-3 for the parts outside the CDR3, the full variable domain is KAGVTQTPRYLIKTRGQQVTLSCSPISGHRSVSWYQQTPGQGLQFLFEYFSETQRNKGNFPGRFSGRQFSNSRSEMNVSTLELGDSALYLCASSLADSTDTQYFGPGTRLTVL.

The chain employs TRBV5-1 and TRBJ1-2; 9 nucleotides match TRBD1. V shed 4 bases and J 6 bases; nucleotides not matched to a gene: 16. Germline CDR1 reads SGHRS; CDR2 reads YFSETQ. This CDR3 has 17 residues. The CDR3 reads CASSPEGQGWSADGYTF. CDR3 DNA sequence: TGCGCCAGCAGCCCAGAGGGACAGGGATGGTCGGCCGATGGCTACACCTTC.

The rearrangement links TRBV20-1 to TRBJ1-2; no clear D gene. CDR3 length: 13 amino acids. CDR1 is DFQATT, CDR2 SNEGSKA, per germline (reference sequence). V was cut by 3 bases and J by 0 bases, with 8 bases left in between. CDR3 sequence (DNA): TGCAGTGCTAGTCGGGGTACTAACTATGGCTACACCTTC. Translated, it gives CSASRGTNYGYTF.

This clonotype has ten or more counts. The genes are TRBV2 and TRBJ1-2, with D possibly matching TRBD1 (5 bases). CDR3 length: 11 residues. The V end was cut by 3 bases, the J end by 8 bases, with 7 bases between. The germline V gene encodes CDR1 SNHLY and CDR2 FYNNEI. The CDR3 sequence: CASSDWDGYTF. The CDR3 bases are TGTGCCAGCAGTGACTGGGACGGCTACACCTTC. The variable domain in full, with the rest retrieved from reference TRBV2 and TRBJ1-2, is EPEVTQTPSHQVTQMGQEVILRCVPISNHLYFYWYRQILGQKVEFLVSFYNNEISEKSEIFDDQFSVERPDGSNFTLKIRSTKLEDSAMYFCASSDWDGYTFGSGTRLTVV.

Comments on this clonotype: One base away lies a much larger clone, so this may be a sequencing read error. The CDR3 loop reads CAVSESGQGRSEAFF. The CDR3 coding sequence is TGTGCCGTCAGTGAGTCAGGACAGGGGCGGAGTGAAGCTTTCTTT. The chain joins TRBV10-3 to TRBJ1-1; TRBD1 matches at 9 bases. The germline V gene has CDR1 ENHRY and CDR2 SYGVKD. The CDR3 contains 15 residues.

This clonotype was recorded many times. The chain links TRBV18 to TRBJ1-4; 7 nucleotides align to TRBD1. This CDR3 spans 16 amino acids. The V gene's germline CDR1 is KGHSH and CDR2 LQKENI. The ends lost 2 bases at V and 2 bases at J; junction bases unmatched: 5. The CDR3: CASSPRTGATNEKLFF. CDR3 nucleotide sequence: TGTGCCAGCTCACCAAGGACAGGCGCTACTAATGAAAAACTGTTTTTT.

This clonotype has just a few counts. One junction end does not reproduce the germline sequence, and a read error may be involved. The chain carries TRBV7-9 and TRBJ1-4; 10 bases are shared with TRBD1. The germline CDR1 and CDR2 sequences are SEHNR and FQNEAQ (reference sequence). The CDR3 totals 14 residues. As DNA, the CDR3 is TGTGCCAGCAGTTTTGGACAGGGGGTAGAAAAACTGTCTTTT. Its protein is CASSFGQGVEKLSF.

In this sample, this clonotype turned up a few times. The V call is TRBV20-1, the J call TRBJ1-2; tentatively, D is TRBD1 (6 bases). Germline lookup yields CDR1 DFQATT and CDR2 SNEGSKA (reference sequence). V lost 0 bases and J lost 8, with 13 bases in between. The CDR3 length is 13 residues. CDR3 bases: TGCAGTGCTAGAGATACCCGGGGGCGCGGCTACACCTTC. This translates into CSARDTRGRGYTF.

The chain recombines TRBV7-9 with TRBJ1-1, with 12 bases aligning to TRBD1. The CDR3 runs to 15 residues. The germline CDR1 and CDR2 sequences are SEHNR and FQNEAQ (reference sequence). The ends lost 4 bases at V and 3 bases at J; junction bases unmatched: 3. The CDR3 DNA follows: TGTGCCAGCAGCTCGGGACAGGGGGCGCACACTGAAGCTTTCTTT. It yields the protein CASSSGQGAHTEAFF.